These 8 T cell receptor beta chains share one sample of origin, sequenced in a study of Graves' ophthalmopathy and Graves' hyperthyroidism. Amplification of TCR beta CDR3 regions used RNA transcripts. The workflow started with a first-round RT-PCR run with HTBI primers and then moved on to a second-round multiplex PCR. One entry per CDR3 protein results from TCRdb running MiXCR on the multiplex PCR reads. The table includes 560,000 or so distinct CDR3 sequences, about 40% detected once. Source material: peripheral blood or thyroid tissue (not recorded which). Receptors were obtained from an adult man with Graves' hyperthyroidism.

This clonotype came up many times. J is TRBJ1-1 and V is TRBV7-9; no reliable D call. Trimming removed 5 bases at V and 4 bases at J, with 14 bases between. Germline CDR1 SEHNR, CDR2 FQNEAQ (reference sequence). The CDR3 runs to 14 residues. The CDR3 spells CASSPEGWGTEAFF. DNA for the CDR3: TGTGCCAGCAGCCCAGAAGGGTGGGGCACTGAAGCTTTCTTT.

The chain is built from TRBV29-1 and TRBJ1-2, with 9 positions matching TRBD1. Per the germline V gene, CDR1 is SQVTM and CDR2 is ANQGSEA. J gave up 4 bases and V 8 bases, and 8 bases lay outside the gene matches. The CDR3 is made up of 13 amino acids. CDR3 loop: CSLTGGGVYGYTF. The DNA of the CDR3 is TGCAGCCTGACAGGGGGAGGTGTCTATGGCTACACCTTC.

The chain links TRBV2 to TRBJ2-5, with 7 nucleotides matching TRBD1. CDR3 length: 14 residues. The germline V gene has CDR1 SNHLY and CDR2 FYNNEI. V trimming: 5 bases; J trimming: 1 base; junction bases outside the gene matches: 4. The CDR3 DNA sequence: TGTGCCAGCAGTTTGAGGGGGCCCCAAGAGACCCAGTACTTC. It translates to CASSLRGPQETQYF.

This clonotype has a count of ten or more. This rearrangement joins TRBV19 to TRBJ1-3; no definite D call. The CDR3 is 15 residues long. Germline CDR1 LNHDA, CDR2 SQIVND (reference sequence). V dropped 7 bases and J dropped 2 bases, with 15 bases sitting between them. The CDR3 sequence is CASILWAPAGNTIYF. The DNA for the CDR3 is TGTGCCAGTATATTGTGGGCTCCCGCTGGAAACACCATATATTTT.

This clonotype appeared a few times. The chain employs TRBV2 and TRBJ2-7, with D possibly matching TRBD1 (6 bases). The CDR3 is 14 residues long. CDR1 is SNHLY and CDR2 is FYNNEI in the germline V gene. Trimming took 7 bases from V and 4 from J, leaving 17 bases between them. CDR3 nucleotide sequence: TGTGCCAGCACCCGGACAGAGGCGATTTACGAGCAGTACTTC. As protein: CASTRTEAIYEQYF.

This clonotype has ten or more counts. The rearrangement links TRBV20-1 to TRBJ1-5, with D possibly matching TRBD1 (6 bases). CDR3 length: 16 residues. Germline assignment: CDR1 DFQATT and CDR2 SNEGSKA (reference sequence). V gave up 0 bases and J gave up 7 bases, with 19 bases separating them. The CDR3, as DNA: TGCAGTGCTAGAGAAGGTCCCCTAGGGGGTCGGCAGCCCCAGCATTTT. This gives the protein CSAREGPLGGRQPQHF.

A note on this clonotype: The CDR3 carries no conserved terminal phenylalanine or tryptophan, so it likely arises from a read error. V is TRBV6-5 and J is TRBJ2-5, with TRBD1 identical over 9 bases. Per germline, CDR1 MNHEY and CDR2 SVGAGI. This CDR3 has 15 amino acids. Losses at the gene ends were 6 bases for V and 7 bases for J; bases not matched to a gene: 12. In nucleotides, the CDR3 is TGTGCCAGCAGGTCCGGGACAGGGAAGGTCGGGACCCAGTACCTC. This translates into CASRSGTGKVGTQYL.

This clonotype is a singleton in its sample. This chain links TRBV19 with TRBJ2-3; 10 positions agree with TRBD1. The V gene end was trimmed by 2 bases and the J gene end by 4 bases; junction bases not matched to a gene: 3. The CDR3 is 15 amino acids. The germline gives CDR1 LNHDA, CDR2 SQIVND (reference sequence). The CDR3 DNA reads TGTGCCAGTAGTATATTGGGACAGGGGTCAGATACGCAGTATTTT. Translating it yields CASSILGQGSDTQYF.